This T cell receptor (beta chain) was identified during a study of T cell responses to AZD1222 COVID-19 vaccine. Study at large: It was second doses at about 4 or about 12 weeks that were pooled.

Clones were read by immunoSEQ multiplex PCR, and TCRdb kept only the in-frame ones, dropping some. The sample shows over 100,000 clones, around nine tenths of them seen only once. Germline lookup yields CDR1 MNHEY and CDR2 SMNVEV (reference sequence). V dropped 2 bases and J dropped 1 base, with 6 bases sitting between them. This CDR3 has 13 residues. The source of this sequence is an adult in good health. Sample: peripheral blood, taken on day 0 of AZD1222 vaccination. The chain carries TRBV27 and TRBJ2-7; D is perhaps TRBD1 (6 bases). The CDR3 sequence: CASSLGTSYEQYF. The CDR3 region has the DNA TGTGCCAGCAGTTTAGGGACATCCTACGAGCAGTACTTC.